The 3 T cell receptor beta chains below all came from one sample that was sequenced in a study of blood T cells in healthy people across ages. With a J-beta primer mix and a sample-barcoded 5' primer, a second PCR ran roughly 7 to 11 cycles. TCRdb independently ran MiXCR on the 5' RACE reads; one entry per CDR3 protein. The sample shows around 1.5 million distinct CDR3 sequences, roughly 40% of them seen only once. The specimen sequenced was blood. Receptor source: a woman aged 18-30 years in good health.

The chain links TRBV14 to TRBJ2-3; the match to TRBD2 covers 7 bases. The ends lost 5 bases at V and 9 bases at J; junction bases unmatched: 8. The CDR3 is 13 amino acids. Germline lookup yields CDR1 SGHDN and CDR2 FVKESK. In DNA, the CDR3 is TGTGCCAGCAGCTCCAGACGGGGAGGGACGCAGTATTTT. Protein product: CASSSRRGGTQYF.

This clonotype was seen only a few times. This CDR3 is CASSTWTGENEQYF. CDR3 in DNA: TGTGCCAGCAGCACGTGGACGGGGGAAAACGAGCAGTACTTC. The genes are TRBV13 and TRBJ2-7, with D maybe TRBD2 (6 bases). The CDR3 length is 14 residues. The germline V gene has CDR1 PRHDT and CDR2 FYEKMQ (reference sequence). V was trimmed by 5 bases and J by 5 bases, leaving 16 bases between them.

The chain joins TRBV7-9 to TRBJ2-6, with 8 bases lining up with TRBD1. In germline, CDR1 is SEHNR, CDR2 FQNEAQ (reference sequence). This CDR3 region has 19 residues. The V segment lost 5 bases and the J segment 2 bases; nucleotides outside the gene matches: 14. This CDR3 is CASSPSGGQVLPGANVLTF. CDR3 bases: TGTGCCAGCAGCCCCTCTGGGGGACAGGTTCTTCCTGGGGCCAACGTCCTGACTTTC.